The 15 T cell receptor beta chains listed next were all sequenced from one sample in a study of CD8 T cells in Susac syndrome. RNA in amounts of about 0.45 to 1 ug was reverse transcribed with random hexamers. Each CDR3 protein gets one entry after TCRdb re-called the immunoSEQ multiplex PCR reads with MiXCR. This sample has 170,000 or so distinct CDR3 sequences, with about 94% found just once. Sequenced: CD4+ T cells from PBMCs. These receptors all stem from a human donor with multiple sclerosis.

The chain has TRBV18 and TRBJ1-6; D call uncertain. V was trimmed by 5 bases and J by 9 bases, leaving 14 bases between them. The CDR3 extends over 14 amino acids. Germline CDR1 and CDR2: KGHSH and LQKENI. This CDR3 reads CASSAEPLSSPLHF. The DNA of the CDR3 is TGTGCCAGCTCAGCCGAACCCTTGAGTTCACCCCTCCACTTT.

The chain has TRBV29-1 and TRBJ1-6; D not resolved. The V end was cut by 3 bases, the J end by 8 bases, with 14 bases between. The CDR3 loop spans 14 amino acids. Germline V gene lookup returns CDR1 SQVTM and CDR2 ANQGSEA. The CDR3 coding sequence is TGCAGCGTTGAGGTGGATAGATCTGATTCACCCCTCCACTTT. Translated: CSVEVDRSDSPLHF.

The genes are TRBV28 and TRBJ2-7; D uncertain. Germline V gene data show CDR1 as MDHEN and CDR2 as SYDVKM. This CDR3 has 13 amino acids. Deletions cut 9 bases from V and 2 bases from J, with 14 bases between. The CDR3 loop reads CASLPGSTYEQYF. The CDR3 coding sequence is TGTGCCAGTCTTCCGGGCTCCACCTACGAGCAGTACTTC.

The chain combines TRBV28 with TRBJ1-2; D is uncertain. With 10 bases removed from V and 1 base from J, the gap between germline ends came to 16 bases. The CDR3 is made up of 14 amino acids. Per the germline V gene, CDR1 is MDHEN and CDR2 is SYDVKM. The DNA of the CDR3 is TGTGCCACACAAGGCAACACGCTTAACTATGGCTACACCTTC. Its translation is CATQGNTLNYGYTF.

J is TRBJ2-7 and V is TRBV10-3, with TRBD1 matching 7 bases. CDR3 length equals 13 residues. V shed 4 bases and J 6 bases; nucleotides not matched to a gene: 6. Germline loops: CDR1 ENHRY, CDR2 SYGVKD. The CDR3 DNA reads TGTGCCATCAGTGGGAACTCAGGGGGCGAGCAGTACTTC. Its protein product is CAISGNSGGEQYF.

The CDR3 DNA sequence: TGTGCCTGGAGTGCGGCTAGCGGCTACAATGAGCAGTTCTTC. As protein: CAWSAASGYNEQFF. The rearrangement links TRBV30 to TRBJ2-1; 7 bases map to TRBD2. The CDR3 length is 14 residues. Germline loops: CDR1 GTSNPN, CDR2 SVGIG (reference sequence). Trimming took 1 base from V and 3 from J; bases not matched to a gene: 3.

This chain joins TRBV4-1 and TRBJ1-2, with D possibly matching TRBD1 (5 bases). CDR3 length: 15 amino acids. V lost 5 bases and J 2 bases, leaving 15 bases between the germline ends. Germline assignment: CDR1 MGHRA and CDR2 YSYEKL. CDR3 sequence reads: CASSKGVQFNYGYTF. As DNA, the CDR3 is TGCGCCAGCAGCAAAGGGGTGCAGTTCAACTATGGCTACACCTTC.

The rearrangement joins TRBV28 to TRBJ2-5; D not certain. There are 12 residues in the CDR3. In germline, CDR1 is MDHEN, CDR2 SYDVKM. Trimming took 8 bases from V and 2 from J, leaving 9 bases between them. The CDR3 reads CASVKIQETQYF. The CDR3 DNA reads TGTGCCAGCGTTAAGATTCAAGAGACCCAGTACTTC.

The chain combines TRBV29-1 with TRBJ1-4, with a weak D call TRBD1 (5 bases). Trimming shortened V by 4 bases and J by 6 bases, and 15 bases separated the two germline ends. The length of the CDR3 is 14 residues. Germline assignment: CDR1 SQVTM and CDR2 ANQGSEA. CDR3 in amino acids: CSVAQGSVDEKLFF. The CDR3 DNA follows: TGCAGCGTTGCTCAGGGATCGGTGGATGAAAAACTGTTTTTT. The full variable domain, completed using reference TRBV29-1 and TRBJ1-4, is SAVISQKPSRDICQRGTSLTIQCQVDSQVTMMFWYRQQPGQSLTLIATANQGSEATYESGFVIDKFPISRPNLTFSTLTVSNMSPEDSSIYLCSVAQGSVDEKLFFGSGTQLSVL.

The V and J genes are TRBV25-1 and TRBJ1-5; TRBD1 is a possible D gene (5 bases). Germline V gene sequence: CDR1 MGHDK, CDR2 SYGVNS. This CDR3 has 13 residues. V was cut by 2 bases and J by 7 bases, with 9 bases left in between. The CDR3 sequence is CASSEGGRQPQHF. The CDR3 region has the DNA TGTGCCAGCAGTGAAGGGGGTCGGCAGCCCCAGCATTTT.

The chain uses TRBV2 and TRBJ1-1; a possible D gene is TRBD1 (6 bases). From germline, CDR1 is SNHLY and CDR2 FYNNEI. The CDR3 length is 12 residues. The ends were cut back, 6 bases at V and 10 bases at J, with 15 bases in the middle. CDR3 sequence reads: CASRDDRPAAFF. The CDR3 DNA reads TGTGCCAGCAGGGACGACAGGCCGGCAGCTTTCTTT.

This sequence joins TRBV15 and TRBJ2-1, with D unclear. This CDR3 has 12 amino acids. V lost 0 bases and J lost 7, with 4 bases in between. Per the germline V gene, CDR1 is LNHNV and CDR2 is YYDKDF (reference sequence). The CDR3 DNA is TGTGCCACCAGCAGAGATAGAAATGAGCAGTTCTTC. Translation: CATSRDRNEQFF.

This chain uses TRBV19 with TRBJ2-2; perhaps TRBD2 as D (6 bases). CDR3 length: 15 amino acids. V was clipped by 8 bases and J by 1 base, with 14 bases between them. Germline V gene sequence: CDR1 LNHDA, CDR2 SQIVND (reference sequence). CDR3 loop: CASWGGRLNTGELFF. CDR3 bases: TGTGCCAGTTGGGGAGGCAGATTGAACACCGGGGAGCTGTTTTTT.

The genes are TRBV27 and TRBJ1-2; no reliable D call. Trimming pared 3 bases from V and 1 base from J, leaving 9 bases between. The CDR3 loop spans 14 amino acids. The germline gives CDR1 MNHEY, CDR2 SMNVEV (reference sequence). The CDR3 DNA is TGTGCCAGCAGTTTCTCAAGCAGTAACTATGGCTACACCTTC. This encodes CASSFSSSNYGYTF.

The chain employs TRBV7-2 and TRBJ1-2; D uncertain. The CDR3 length is 13 residues. Looked up from germline, CDR1 is SGHTA and CDR2 is FQGNSA. Trimming pared 1 base from V and 8 bases from J, leaving 11 bases between. The CDR3 region is CASSLGREKGYTF. The DNA for the CDR3 is TGTGCCAGCAGCTTAGGAAGGGAGAAAGGCTACACCTTC.